This T cell receptor beta chain was found in a study of shared clonotypes between healthy human individuals. Study information: The study used three CD4 naive, three CD4 memory, two CD8 naive and one CD8 memory plate per donor.

This clone was recorded only once. Its antigen is not identified. This CDR3 has 20 amino acids. Germline V gene data show CDR1 as SGDLS and CDR2 as YYNGEE. The V and J ends lost 0 bases and 4 bases, in that order; junction bases with no gene match: 22. Subsets obtained from CD4+ cells comprised CD45RA+ naive and CD45RA-negative memory cells. Generated by immunoSEQ multiplex PCR, the TCRdb table keeps only in-frame clones and is missing some. The sample contains more than 2,000,000 clones, roughly 93% of which appear only once. Points from the study as a whole: Shared clonotypes across all four donors exceeded non-shared ones in generation probability.

The chain carries TRBV9 and TRBJ2-7; 7 positions match TRBD2. Sequenced input: naive CD4+ T cells from PBMCs. This sample's subset: CD45RA+ positively selected. The clonotype originates from a man younger than 35 in good health. Some clones in this sample may be carry-over from other donors' samples. As DNA, the CDR3 is TGTGCCAGCAGCGTAGGCCCACCTTCACCCTCTAGCGGAAAACTTTACGAGCAGTACTTC. Protein: CASSVGPPSPSSGKLYEQYF.